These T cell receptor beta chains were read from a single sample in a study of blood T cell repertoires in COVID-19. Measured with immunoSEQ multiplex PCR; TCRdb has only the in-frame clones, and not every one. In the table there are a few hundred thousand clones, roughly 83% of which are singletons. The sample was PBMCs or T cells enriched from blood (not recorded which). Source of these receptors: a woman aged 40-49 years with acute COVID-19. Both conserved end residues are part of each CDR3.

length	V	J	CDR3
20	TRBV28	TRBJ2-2	CASSRRTSGSPKGGTGELFF
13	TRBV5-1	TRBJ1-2	CASFAADYYGYTF
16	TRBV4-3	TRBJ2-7	CASSQDRGRGGYEQYF
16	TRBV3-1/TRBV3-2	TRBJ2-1	CASSQDMSGRAWEQFF
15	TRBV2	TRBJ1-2	CASSERAADTYGYTF
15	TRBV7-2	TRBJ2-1	CASSLVGGARNEQFF
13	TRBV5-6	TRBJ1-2	CASSPHPGNGYTF
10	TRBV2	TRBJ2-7	CASPVSEQYF
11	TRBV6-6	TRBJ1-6	CASRTTLTLHF
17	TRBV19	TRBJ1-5	CASSIPRREYVDQPQHF
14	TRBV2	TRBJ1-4	CASPKDRDNEKLFF
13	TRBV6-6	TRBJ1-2	CASSPGAGYGYTF
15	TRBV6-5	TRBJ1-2	CASSQLVAPVYGYTF
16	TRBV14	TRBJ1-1	CASSQDLGGRNTEAFF
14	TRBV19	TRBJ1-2	CASTQDRGNYGYTF
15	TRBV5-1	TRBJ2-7	CASSLEGQGSYEQYF
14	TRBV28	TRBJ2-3	CASSPQGLTDTQYF
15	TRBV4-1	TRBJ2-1	CASSPSVSSYNEQFF
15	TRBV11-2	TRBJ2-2	CASSLGTGETGELFF
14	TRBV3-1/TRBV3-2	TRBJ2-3	CASSQESHTSQAYF
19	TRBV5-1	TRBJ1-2	CASSHLDGQGSGGNYGYTF
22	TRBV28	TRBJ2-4	CASSFPVRGLGSGGAAKNIQYF
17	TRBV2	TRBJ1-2	CASSFYAGTGGDYGYTF
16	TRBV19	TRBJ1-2	CASSISGQGTTYGYTF
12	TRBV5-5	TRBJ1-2	CASSSSGLGYTF
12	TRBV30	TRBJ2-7	CGCGRPSYEQYF
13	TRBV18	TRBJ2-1	CASSPDSYNEQFF
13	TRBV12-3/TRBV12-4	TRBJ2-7	CASSLGTGYEQYF
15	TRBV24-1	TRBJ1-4	CATSDSGDMDEKLFF
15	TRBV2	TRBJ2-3	CASSERTKSTDTQYF
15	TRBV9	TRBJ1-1	CASSVAKQGGTEAFF